Here is one T cell receptor beta chain with its context. Antigen unknown. What was sequenced were expressed TCRB transcripts, since all of the isolated RNA had been reverse transcribed. The method was immunoSEQ multiplex PCR; TCRdb's version includes in-frame clones alone and lacks a portion of them. The sample has some 350,000 clones; about 14% are singletons. Germline V lookup: CDR1 SGHTA, CDR2 FQGTGA. The ends were cut back, 4 bases at V and 2 bases at J, with 10 bases in the middle. The CDR3 runs to 14 residues. The data derive from a study of beta chain features in type 1 diabetes. Study-level points and caveats: Moderately but significantly shorter TCRB CDR3s were found in Type 1 diabetes patients in all four CD4+ subsets. Type 1 diabetes patients showed fewer insertions and more deletions at VDJ junctions.

The chain uses TRBV7-3 and TRBJ2-3; D is perhaps TRBD2 (6 bases). Sequencing used naive CD4+ T cells from blood. The sequence came from a woman aged 18-30 years with type 1 diabetes. CDR3 protein: CASSSSADTDTQYF. The CDR3 nucleotides are TGTGCCAGCAGCTCTAGCGCGGACACAGATACGCAGTATTTT.